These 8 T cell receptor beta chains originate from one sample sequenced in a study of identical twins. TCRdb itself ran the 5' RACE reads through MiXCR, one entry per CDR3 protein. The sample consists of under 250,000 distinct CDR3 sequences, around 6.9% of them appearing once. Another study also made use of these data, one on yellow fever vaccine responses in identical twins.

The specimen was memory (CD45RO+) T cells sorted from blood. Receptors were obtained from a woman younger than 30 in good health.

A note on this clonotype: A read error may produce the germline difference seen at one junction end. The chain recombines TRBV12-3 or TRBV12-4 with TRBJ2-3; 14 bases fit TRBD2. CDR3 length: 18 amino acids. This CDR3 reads CACRLGGTSGGRTDTQYF. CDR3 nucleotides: TGTGCCTGCAGATTAGGAGGGACTAGCGGGGGTCGGACAGATACGCAGTATTTT.

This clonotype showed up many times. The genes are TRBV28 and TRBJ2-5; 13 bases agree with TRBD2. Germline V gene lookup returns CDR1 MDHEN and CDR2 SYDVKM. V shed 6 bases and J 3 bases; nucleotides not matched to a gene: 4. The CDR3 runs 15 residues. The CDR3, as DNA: TGTGCCAGCAGCCGGGGACTAGCGGGAAAAGAGACCCAGTACTTC. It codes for CASSRGLAGKETQYF.

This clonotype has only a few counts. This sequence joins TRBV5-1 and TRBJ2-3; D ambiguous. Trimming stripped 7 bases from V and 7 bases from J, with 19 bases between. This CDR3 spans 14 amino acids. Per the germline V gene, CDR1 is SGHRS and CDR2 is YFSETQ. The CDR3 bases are TGCGCCAGCCGGTTTGACCCCTCGGTTTATACGCAGTATTTT. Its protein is CASRFDPSVYTQYF.

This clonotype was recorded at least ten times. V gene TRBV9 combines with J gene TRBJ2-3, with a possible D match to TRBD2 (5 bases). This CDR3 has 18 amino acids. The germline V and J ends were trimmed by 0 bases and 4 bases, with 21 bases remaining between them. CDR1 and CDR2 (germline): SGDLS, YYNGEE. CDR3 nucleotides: TGTGCCAGCAGCGTAGCGAGGTCACCCGAGGAGGACGCAGATACGCAGTATTTT. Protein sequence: CASSVARSPEEDADTQYF.

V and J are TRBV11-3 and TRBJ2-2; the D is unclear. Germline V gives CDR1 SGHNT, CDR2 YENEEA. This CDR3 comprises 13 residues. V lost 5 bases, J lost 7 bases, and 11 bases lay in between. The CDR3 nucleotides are TGTGCCAGCAGCGCATCAAGGCACGGGGAGCTGTTTTTT. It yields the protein CASSASRHGELFF.

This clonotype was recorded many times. CDR3: CASKALWGEQFF. The CDR3 DNA reads as TGTGCCAGCAAGGCGCTGTGGGGTGAGCAGTTCTTC. This chain connects TRBV11-2 to TRBJ2-1; D gene uncertain. Germline CDR1 is SGHAT and CDR2 is FQNNGV. V lost 7 bases, J lost 9 bases, and 13 bases lay in between. The CDR3 is 12 residues long.

The CDR3, as DNA: TGTGCCAGCAGCCAAGGGTCGCGGGAGACCCAGTACTTC. The encoded protein is CASSQGSRETQYF. The rearrangement uses TRBV3-1 and TRBJ2-5; D gene unclear. The CDR3 totals 13 residues. V lost 1 base and J lost 5, with 8 bases in between. CDR1 and CDR2 from the germline V gene are LGHDT and YNNKEL (reference sequence).

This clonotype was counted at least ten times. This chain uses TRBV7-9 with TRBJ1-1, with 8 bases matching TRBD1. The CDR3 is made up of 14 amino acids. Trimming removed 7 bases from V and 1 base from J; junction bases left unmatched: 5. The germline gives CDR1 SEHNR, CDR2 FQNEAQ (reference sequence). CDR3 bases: TGTGCCAGCACCGACAGGGGCAGGAACACTGAAGCTTTCTTT. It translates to CASTDRGRNTEAFF.